There are a few counts of the clone carrying this T cell receptor (beta chain). Its specificity is unknown. The data were taken from a study of human T cells and chemical hapten exposure. TCRdb re-analysed the RACE reads in MiXCR, keeping a single row per CDR3 protein. The repertoire holds roughly 190,000 distinct CDR3 sequences, with 20% to 25% as singletons. The germline gives CDR1 DFQATT, CDR2 SNEGSKA (reference sequence). The CDR3 sequence is 15 residues long. V lost 4 bases and J lost 0, with 16 bases in between. Specified time point: patch test 1, 2 weeks after DPC sensitization. Treatment denoted: therapeutic diphenylcyclopropenone sensitization with weekly scalp DPC. Total RNA extraction was carried out from unfractionated whole blood. Study-level points and caveats: As the donors had alopecia, their immune response may differ from healthy people's. With DPC sensitization, TCRs exceeding 1 in 1000 frequency showed no change.

The sample in question was whole blood, obtained in connection with sensitization to the hapten diphenylcyclopropenone (DPC). The sequence derives from a woman aged 50 to 65 with alopecia areata. Some clones in this sample may be carry-over from other donors' samples. The chain joins TRBV20-1 to TRBJ2-7, with TRBD2 as a possible D gene (5 bases). CDR3 region: CSAKPLAGSSYEQYF. The CDR3 bases are TGCAGTGCTAAGCCCCTGGCTGGGAGCTCCTACGAGCAGTACTTC.